A selection of T cell receptor beta chains follows, all from one sample in a study of T cells in Graves' hyperthyroidism and ophthalmopathy. MiXCR, applied by TCRdb to the multiplex PCR reads, yields one record per CDR3 protein. The data hold 75,000 to 100,000 distinct CDR3 sequences, with 35% to 50% observed a single time. Input material: peripheral blood or thyroid tissue (not recorded which). These receptors originate from a woman aged 25 to 45 with Graves' hyperthyroidism. Each CDR3 is given with its conserved first and last residue. A D gene is named only where the DNA matches it firmly. For some rows the clone size is stated as once, few or many, or as a class when expanded; others skip it.

.	many	TRBV7-9	TRBJ1-2	CASSLGGHRNYGYTF	TGTGCCAGCAGCTTAGGGGGACACCGAAACTATGGCTACACCTTC
TRBD1	.	TRBV5-1	TRBJ2-7	CASIPRDRGSYEQYF	TGCGCCAGCATCCCCCGGGACAGGGGTTCCTACGAGCAGTACTTC
.	.	TRBV7-6	TRBJ2-5	CASSQDGVGTAHRYF	TGTGCCAGCAGCCAAGATGGGGTTGGAACGGCACACCGGTACTTC
TRBD2	.	TRBV15	TRBJ2-5	CATSGTLAGVETQYF	TGTGCCACCAGCGGCACCCTAGCGGGAGTAGAGACCCAGTACTTC
.	many	TRBV19	TRBJ2-2	CASSHAGELFF	TGTGCCAGTAGTCACGCCGGGGAGCTGTTTTTT
.	many	TRBV6-5	TRBJ1-4	CASSPGTGPATNEKLFF	TGTGCCAGCAGTCCCGGGACGGGCCCTGCAACTAATGAAAAACTGTTTTTT
.	.	TRBV9	TRBJ1-4	CASSLEGRREKLFF	TGTGCCAGCAGCTTAGAAGGAAGACGAGAAAAACTGTTTTTT
TRBD2	.	TRBV28	TRBJ2-7	CASSPSGSRYEQYF	TGTGCCAGCAGTCCTAGCGGGAGTAGGTACGAGCAGTACTTC
.	.	TRBV9	TRBJ1-1	CASSRSPQGSPNTEAFF	TGTGCCAGCTCACGTTCTCCACAGGGAAGTCCCAACACTGAAGCTTTCTTT
TRBD1	many	TRBV12-3/TRBV12-4	TRBJ2-6	CASRRGQGFSGANVLTF	TGTGCCAGCCGTAGAGGACAGGGATTCTCTGGGGCCAACGTCCTGACTTTC
.	many	TRBV20-1	TRBJ1-5	CSARGDQPQHF	TGCAGTGCTAGAGGCGATCAGCCCCAGCATTTT
TRBD1	many	TRBV5-1	TRBJ1-2	CASSLEAGGYGYTF	TGCGCCAGCAGCTTGGAAGCAGGGGGCTATGGCTACACCTTC
.	many	TRBV12-3/TRBV12-4	TRBJ2-5	CASSFQGLQTQYF	TGTGCCAGCAGTTTCCAGGGGTTGCAGACCCAGTACTTC
.	many	TRBV28	TRBJ2-7	CASSLLRGYEQYF	TGTGCCAGCAGCTTACTCAGGGGATACGAGCAGTACTTC
.	.	TRBV10-3	TRBJ1-3	CAISESNTGNTIYF	TGTGCCATCAGTGAGTCGAACACTGGAAACACCATATATTTT
.	many	TRBV7-8	TRBJ2-5	CASSLVGARRETQYF	TGTGCCAGCAGCCTCGTGGGGGCTAGGCGAGAGACCCAGTACTTC
TRBD2	.	TRBV9	TRBJ2-5	CTSSVREADGETQYF	TGTACCAGCAGCGTACGGGAGGCGGATGGAGAGACCCAGTACTTC
.	many	TRBV6-1	TRBJ2-5	CAIPAGEETQYF	TGTGCCATCCCCGCAGGGGAGGAGACCCAGTACTTC
TRBD1	many	TRBV5-6	TRBJ2-7	CASSILGQGPFREQYF	TGTGCCAGCAGCATACTCGGACAGGGCCCGTTCCGCGAGCAGTACTTC
TRBD2	.	TRBV7-3	TRBJ2-7	CASSRTSGRTEEQYF	TGTGCCAGCAGCAGAACTAGCGGGAGAACAGAAGAGCAGTACTTC
.	many	TRBV6-6	TRBJ1-2	CASSEGLLVGYTF	TGTGCCAGCAGCGAGGGACTGTTAGTCGGCTACACCTTC
TRBD2	many	TRBV2	TRBJ2-7	CASRPEAGGPKEQYF	TGTGCCAGCAGGCCCGAAGCGGGAGGGCCGAAGGAGCAGTACTTC
.	few	TRBV27	TRBJ1-1	CASSLTDMNTEAFF	TGTGCCAGCAGTTTAACCGATATGAACACTGAAGCTTTCTTT
.	.	TRBV28	TRBJ2-2	CASTSLVAENTGELFF	TGTGCCAGCACATCTTTAGTGGCAGAGAACACCGGGGAGCTGTTTTTT
.	many	TRBV20-1	TRBJ2-3	CSARDRASQRSDTQYF	TGCAGTGCTAGAGATCGGGCCTCACAGAGGTCAGATACGCAGTATTTT
TRBD2	.	TRBV15	TRBJ2-7	CATSRVGLANEQYF	TGTGCCACCAGCAGAGTGGGACTAGCGAACGAGCAGTACTTC
TRBD2	.	TRBV6-6	TRBJ2-3	CASARLAGTTDTQYF	TGTGCCAGCGCCCGACTAGCGGGAACCACAGATACGCAGTATTTT